A single sample is the source of the 25 T cell receptor beta chains below, sequenced in a study of radiotherapy plus CTLA-4 blockade in lung cancer. The assay was immunoSEQ multiplex PCR, and TCRdb's table has in-frame clones only and misses some. The table lists some 66,000 clones, approximately 82% of them singletons. This specimen was peripheral blood, taken from a patient treated with radiotherapy plus ipilimumab. The source of these receptors is a human donor with non-small cell lung cancer who had a partial response to radiotherapy plus ipilimumab.

The chain is built from TRBV25-1 and TRBJ2-5; tentatively, D is TRBD1 (5 bases). The J call is in doubt because the DNA end fits TRBJ2-7 better. This CDR3 region has 14 residues. The germline V gene encodes CDR1 MGHDK and CDR2 SYGVNS. CDR3 residues: CASSESRATYEQYF. In DNA, the CDR3 is TGTGCCAGCAGTGAATCCAGGGCCACCTACGAGCAGTACTTC.

This clone has just a few counts. This chain joins TRBV10-3 and TRBJ1-4, with 8 bases lining up with TRBD1. The V gene end was trimmed by 4 bases and the J gene end by 8 bases; junction bases not matched to a gene: 9. The CDR3 spans 15 residues. Germline V lookup: CDR1 ENHRY, CDR2 SYGVKD. CDR3 sequence reads: CAISATGTGGEKLFF. The DNA of the CDR3 is TGTGCCATCAGTGCGACCGGGACAGGAGGGGAAAAACTGTTTTTT.

This clone was seen only once. This sequence joins TRBV30 and TRBJ1-4; D is perhaps TRBD1 (6 bases). CDR1 is GTSNPN and CDR2 is SVGIG in the germline V gene (reference sequence). CDR3 length: 17 amino acids. Trimming left V 0 bases short and J 3 bases short, with 17 bases between. Here the CDR3 reads CAWSVDRTRRANEKLFF. In DNA form, the CDR3 reads TGTGCCTGGAGTGTTGACAGGACCCGGCGGGCTAATGAAAAACTGTTTTTT.

A few counts support this clone. The chain combines TRBV6-5 with TRBJ2-7, with 9 bases lining up with TRBD2. V was clipped by 4 bases and J by 0 bases; unmatched bases: 4. CDR3 size: 15 residues. Per germline, CDR1 MNHEY and CDR2 SVGAGI. In DNA form, the CDR3 reads TGTGCCAGCAGTTCCCCGACTAGCGGCTCCTACGAGCAGTACTTC. Translating it yields CASSSPTSGSYEQYF.

This chain connects TRBV7-9 to TRBJ2-3, with TRBD2 as a possible D gene (6 bases). V dropped 3 bases and J dropped 3 bases, with 10 bases sitting between them. The V gene's germline CDR1 is SEHNR and CDR2 FQNEAQ (reference sequence). The CDR3 is 14 residues long. CDR3 amino acids: CASSFIAVTDTQYF. The CDR3 coding sequence is TGTGCCAGCAGCTTTATAGCGGTTACAGATACGCAGTATTTT.

This clone was recorded once. Written as DNA, the CDR3 is TGTGCCACCAGCAGAGATAGAGACGGGAATGAAAAACTGTTTTTT. Protein sequence: CATSRDRDGNEKLFF. The chain has TRBV15 and TRBJ1-4; D is unresolved. CDR3 length equals 15 residues. Looked up from germline, CDR1 is LNHNV and CDR2 is YYDKDF (reference sequence). V was shortened by 0 bases and J by 5 bases, with 10 bases between the two germline ends.

This clone has a single count. This chain connects TRBV28 to TRBJ1-5, with 10 bases matching TRBD1. Germline assignment: CDR1 MDHEN and CDR2 SYDVKM. V trimming: 7 bases; J trimming: 7 bases; junction bases outside the gene matches: 7. This CDR3 is built from 14 residues. The CDR3 sequence: CASNPGTGEQPQHF. The DNA for the CDR3 is TGTGCCAGCAACCCCGGGACAGGGGAACAGCCCCAGCATTTT.

This clone was counted a few times. The chain carries TRBV30 and TRBJ1-2; 7 bases map to TRBD1. J was trimmed by 4 bases and V by 1 base; bases with no gene match: 3. The CDR3 covers 13 residues. CDR1 and CDR2 from the germline V gene are GTSNPN and SVGIG (reference sequence). The CDR3 reads CAWSGGQAYGYTF. The CDR3 region has the DNA TGTGCCTGGAGTGGTGGACAGGCCTATGGCTACACCTTC. Filled out from reference TRBV30 and TRBJ1-2, the complete variable domain reads SQTIHQWPATLVQPVGSPLSLECTVEGTSNPNLYWYRQAAGRGLQLLFYSVGIGQISSEVPQNLSASRPQDRQFILSSKKLLLSDSGFYLCAWSGGQAYGYTFGSGTRLTVV.

This chain links TRBV28 with TRBJ1-1; no firm D call. The V gene lost 6 bases and the J gene lost 8 bases, with 10 bases spanning the gap. The CDR3 is made up of 11 amino acids. CDR1 is MDHEN, CDR2 SYDVKM, per germline. This chain's CDR3 is CASRRSLEAFF. The CDR3 DNA sequence: TGTGCCAGCAGGCGTTCGCTAGAAGCTTTCTTT. Full variable domain (rest looked up from reference TRBV28 and TRBJ1-1): DVKVTQSSRYLVKRTGEKVFLECVQDMDHENMFWYRQDPGLGLRLIYFSYDVKMKEKGDIPEGYSVSREKKERFSLILESASTNQTSMYLCASRRSLEAFFGQGTRLTVV.

This clone was found once. The J gene is TRBJ1-1, the V gene TRBV7-8; D might be TRBD1 (6 bases). The CDR3 runs to 15 residues. The V end was cut by 3 bases, the J end by 0 bases, with 11 bases between. CDR1 SGHVS and CDR2 FQNEAQ come from the germline V gene. The CDR3 loop is CASSLGARMNTEAFF. The CDR3, as DNA: TGTGCCAGCAGCTTGGGGGCCCGCATGAACACTGAAGCTTTCTTT.

The rearrangement uses TRBV30 and TRBJ1-3, with 7 bases matching TRBD1. Losses at the gene ends were 3 bases for V and 3 bases for J; bases not matched to a gene: 5. CDR3 size: 14 residues. Germline CDR1 reads GTSNPN; CDR2 reads SVGIG (reference sequence). The DNA for the CDR3 is TGTGCCTGGAGCGAGACAGGGAATGGAAACACCATATATTTT. It is translated as CAWSETGNGNTIYF.

The rearrangement uses TRBV4-1 and TRBJ1-4, with a tentative D call TRBD1 (5 bases). This CDR3 comprises 17 residues. Germline V CDR1 and CDR2: MGHRA, YSYEKL. The V end was cut by 3 bases, the J end by 0 bases, with 14 bases between. The CDR3 bases are TGCGCCAGCAGCCACCAAGGGACTATAACAACTAATGAAAAACTGTTTTTT. Encoded protein: CASSHQGTITTNEKLFF.

J is TRBJ1-1 and V is TRBV30, with a tentative D call TRBD1 (5 bases). V was pared by 1 base and J by 0 bases, with 12 bases between. Germline CDR1 is GTSNPN and CDR2 is SVGIG (reference sequence). The CDR3 loop spans 15 amino acids. CDR3 bases: TGTGCCTGGAGTGGGCCAGGGCTTTTGAACACTGAAGCTTTCTTT. It is translated as CAWSGPGLLNTEAFF.

The chain uses TRBV2 and TRBJ1-1, with no clear D. The V end was cut by 9 bases, the J end by 7 bases, with 18 bases between. The CDR3 has 13 residues. Germline assignment: CDR1 SNHLY and CDR2 FYNNEI. CDR3: CASTLNIDLEAFF. CDR3 bases: TGTGCCAGTACCCTCAACATCGATCTTGAAGCTTTCTTT.

The rearrangement uses TRBV7-3 and TRBJ2-1, with 10 nucleotides matching TRBD1. V lost 4 bases and J lost 2; bases outside the gene matches: 5. CDR3 length: 16 amino acids. The V gene's germline CDR1 is SGHTA and CDR2 FQGTGA. CDR3 loop: CASSSRDRGAYNEQFF. CDR3 sequence (DNA): TGTGCCAGCAGCTCCCGGGACAGGGGTGCCTACAATGAGCAGTTCTTC.

The chain couples TRBV19 to TRBJ1-1; a possible D gene is TRBD1 (6 bases). Germline V gene data show CDR1 as LNHDA and CDR2 as SQIVND (reference sequence). V lost 3 bases, J lost 5 bases, and 10 bases lay in between. The CDR3 extends over 13 amino acids. The CDR3 DNA sequence: TGTGCCAGTAGTATCCGCCAGGGGACTGAAGCTTTCTTT. Protein sequence: CASSIRQGTEAFF.

V is TRBV6-1 and J is TRBJ1-6; TRBD1 matches at 8 bases. The CDR3 spans 14 residues. Germline V gene lookup returns CDR1 MNHNS and CDR2 SASEGT. Unmatched junction bases numbered 9, after V lost 7 bases and J lost 10 bases. CDR3 amino acids: CASTTGQGYSPLHF. The CDR3 region has the DNA TGTGCCAGCACTACCGGACAGGGTTACTCACCCCTCCACTTT.

This clone was seen once. Other DNA sequences in the same sample also yield this CDR3. This chain joins TRBV19 and TRBJ1-1; D is uncertain. Trimming cost V 6 bases and J 3 bases, with 8 bases left between them. The CDR3 has 12 residues. CDR1 LNHDA and CDR2 SQIVND come from the germline V gene (reference sequence). The CDR3 nucleotides read TGTGCCAGTAGCCGCCGGGACACTGAAGCTTTCTTT. Translation gives CASSRRDTEAFF.

The chain recombines TRBV9 with TRBJ1-3; D unresolved. The CDR3 is made up of 15 amino acids. Trimming took off 3 bases at V and 2 bases at J, with 12 bases between the two ends. Germline values: CDR1 SGDLS, CDR2 YYNGEE. For the CDR3, the DNA is TGTGCCAGCAGCGGCCCGATGGGCCCTGGAAACACCATATATTTT. The encoded protein is CASSGPMGPGNTIYF. The whole variable domain, filled in from reference TRBV9 and TRBJ1-3, reads DSGVTQTPKHLITATGQRVTLRCSPRSGDLSVYWYQQSLDQGLQFLIQYYNGEERAKGNILERFSAQQFPDLHSELNLSSLELGDSALYFCASSGPMGPGNTIYFGEGSWLTVV.

The CDR3 here is CASSQDLGGRSDNEQFF. The CDR3 DNA reads TGTGCCAGCAGCCAAGACCTTGGCGGGAGGAGCGACAATGAGCAGTTCTTC. This sequence joins TRBV4-2 and TRBJ2-1, with 8 nucleotides matching TRBD2. There are 17 residues in the CDR3. The germline V gene has CDR1 LGHNA and CDR2 YNFKEQ. V gave up 0 bases and J gave up 5 bases; unmatched junction bases: 9.

In this sample, this clone turned up a few times. The chain uses TRBV7-6 and TRBJ1-1; 10 bases agree with TRBD1. Germline-derived CDR1 and CDR2 are SGHVS and FNYEAQ. Unmatched junction bases numbered 6, after V lost 4 bases and J lost 4 bases. The CDR3 is made up of 15 amino acids. In DNA, the CDR3 is TGTGCCAGCAGCTCCTGGACAGGGGGAGGCACTGAAGCTTTCTTT. Translation gives CASSSWTGGGTEAFF.

This clone was detected once. Other DNA sequences in the sample encode the same CDR3. This chain connects TRBV6-5 to TRBJ2-7, with 10 positions matching TRBD1. CDR1 is MNHEY, CDR2 SVGAGI, per germline. The junction had 9 bases not matched to a gene; V was cut back by 11 bases and J by 5 bases. The CDR3 loop spans 13 amino acids. The CDR3 nucleotides read TGTGCCGTTAAAGGAGGGACAGGGGACGAGCAGTACTTC. This encodes CAVKGGTGDEQYF.

This clone has only one observation. The V call is TRBV19, the J call TRBJ1-5; a possible D gene is TRBD1 (6 bases). Germline values: CDR1 LNHDA, CDR2 SQIVND (reference sequence). CDR3 length: 18 residues. Trimming left V 5 bases short and J 0 bases short, with 20 bases between. The CDR3 loop is CASSSRTVGRYSNQPQHF. DNA of the CDR3: TGTGCCAGTAGTTCGAGGACAGTCGGCAGGTATAGCAATCAGCCCCAGCATTTT.

The chain joins TRBV7-3 to TRBJ2-2; perhaps TRBD1 as D (6 bases). Trimming cost V 5 bases and J 0 bases, with 13 bases left between them. The germline CDR1 and CDR2 sequences are SGHTA and FQGTGA. CDR3 length equals 16 residues. CDR3 sequence reads: CASSPRGRSNTGELFF. In nucleotides, the CDR3 is TGTGCCAGCAGCCCCAGGGGTCGTTCGAACACCGGGGAGCTGTTTTTT.

The chain combines TRBV5-1 with TRBJ2-1, with no clear D. Trimming removed 0 bases from V and 8 bases from J, with 18 bases in between. This CDR3 is 16 amino acids long. Per the germline V gene, CDR1 is SGHRS and CDR2 is YFSETQ. CDR3 region: CASSLESRPGVDEQFF. The DNA for the CDR3 is TGCGCCAGCAGCTTGGAGAGTAGACCGGGTGTAGATGAGCAGTTCTTC.